The entry below gives a single T cell receptor beta chain sequence along with its context. The antigen remains undetermined. The sample originates from a study of OX40 agonist ivuxolimab in advanced cancers. Notes on the study in general: Partly responding patients at 0.1-3.0 mg/kg showed some of the smallest clonal expansion.

The CDR3 is made up of 14 amino acids. J was trimmed by 7 bases and V by 5 bases; bases with no gene match: 6. From germline, CDR1 is SEHNR and CDR2 FQNEAQ (reference sequence). The method was immunoSEQ multiplex PCR; TCRdb's version includes in-frame clones alone and lacks a portion of them. The sample shows about 93,000 clones, about 91% of them seen only once. The V call is TRBV7-9, the J call TRBJ1-2; 11 bases map to TRBD1. The sequencing here drew on CD4+ or CD8+ T cells sorted from blood, taken in a trial of the OX40 agonist ivuxolimab. This TCR came from an adult with an advanced solid tumor such as melanoma, head and neck, liver or kidney cancer. CDR3 coding DNA: TGTGCCAGCAGCCCTCCCGGGACAGGGGGTGGCTACACCTTC. Amino acid sequence: CASSPPGTGGGYTF.